The 27 T cell receptor beta chains below all came from one sample that was sequenced in a study of T cell responses to AZD1222 COVID-19 vaccine. Some clones are missing from TCRdb's copy, which holds only in-frame ones; the method was immunoSEQ multiplex PCR. The sample holds about 56,000 clones; 86% are singletons and the top ten take 6.9%. Material: peripheral blood, obtained 28 days after the second AZD1222 dose. These receptors were obtained from an adult who received the AZD1222 COVID-19 vaccine.

V gene TRBV5-6 combines with J gene TRBJ2-1; the match to TRBD2 covers 9 bases. J gave up 3 bases and V 0 bases, and 4 bases lay outside the gene matches. Germline V gives CDR1 SGHDT, CDR2 YYEEEE. The CDR3 sequence is 16 residues long. The CDR3 DNA is TGTGCCAGCAGCTTGGTTGTACTAGCGGGCTACAATGAGCAGTTCTTC. It specifies CASSLVVLAGYNEQFF.

The V gene is TRBV19, the J gene TRBJ2-7, with D hard to call. This CDR3 region has 15 residues. Trimming cost V 1 base and J 0 bases, with 10 bases left between them. Germline values: CDR1 LNHDA, CDR2 SQIVND (reference sequence). The CDR3 DNA is TGTGCCAGTAGTATAGTAGGCAGAAGCTCCTACGAGCAGTACTTC. Translation gives CASSIVGRSSYEQYF. The entire variable domain, with the rest obtained from reference TRBV19 and TRBJ2-7, is as follows: DGGITQSPKYLFRKEGQNVTLSCEQNLNHDAMYWYRQDPGQGLRLIYYSQIVNDFQKGDIAEGYSVSREKKESFPLTVTSAQKNPTAFYLCASSIVGRSSYEQYFGPGTRLTVT.

The chain couples TRBV28 to TRBJ2-5; D is possibly TRBD1 (5 bases). Germline V gene sequence: CDR1 MDHEN, CDR2 SYDVKM. V dropped 8 bases and J dropped 5 bases, with 15 bases sitting between them. The CDR3 totals 13 residues. CDR3 amino acids: CASGHLLAETQYF. CDR3 coding DNA: TGTGCCAGCGGACATCTCCTCGCGGAGACCCAGTACTTC.

The rearrangement uses TRBV19 and TRBJ2-1; either TRBD1 or TRBD2 may fit D (5 bases each). This CDR3 is 14 amino acids long. Germline lookup yields CDR1 LNHDA and CDR2 SQIVND (reference sequence). The V and J ends lost 3 bases and 2 bases respectively, with 8 bases between them. In nucleotides, the CDR3 is TGTGCCAGTAGTATGGGGGAAGCCTACAATGAGCAGTTCTTC. This encodes CASSMGEAYNEQFF.

This clone was recorded a few times. The chain employs TRBV19 and TRBJ1-2; TRBD1 agrees at 7 bases. This CDR3 contains 14 residues. Germline values: CDR1 LNHDA, CDR2 SQIVND (reference sequence). V lost 4 bases, J lost 6 bases, and 8 bases stayed unmatched. Here the CDR3 DNA reads TGTGCCAGTAGTACCTCCTTGACAGGGAATGGCTACACCTTC. It yields the protein CASSTSLTGNGYTF.

This clone has a single count. The rearrangement links TRBV7-9 to TRBJ1-5, with 8 bases fitting TRBD1. This CDR3 region has 13 residues. V lost 6 bases and J lost 7; bases outside the gene matches: 5. The germline CDR1 and CDR2 sequences are SEHNR and FQNEAQ (reference sequence). CDR3 sequence reads: CASRQGEGQPQHF. CDR3 coding DNA: TGTGCCAGCAGACAGGGGGAGGGACAGCCCCAGCATTTT.

V is TRBV27 and J is TRBJ2-1, with 8 positions matching TRBD1. The CDR3 totals 13 residues. V was clipped by 5 bases and J by 8 bases; unmatched bases: 5. Germline CDR1 is MNHEY and CDR2 is SMNVEV (reference sequence). The CDR3 coding sequence is TGTGCCAGCAGTGGACAGGGCCGGCATGAGCAGTTCTTC. It is translated as CASSGQGRHEQFF.

The V and J genes are TRBV6-5 and TRBJ1-1; D ambiguous. Germline V gene data show CDR1 as MNHEY and CDR2 as SVGAGI. The CDR3 has 11 amino acids. Trimming cost V 7 bases and J 11 bases, with 14 bases left between them. The CDR3, as DNA: TGTGCCAGCACCTCCGGCGTGAAGGCTTTCTTT. Its protein is CASTSGVKAFF.

The CDR3, as DNA: TGTGCCAGCAGACTCCGGGAGGAACGGACCGGGGAGCTGTTTTTT. Protein sequence: CASRLREERTGELFF. V gene TRBV7-3 combines with J gene TRBJ2-2, with 7 bases fitting TRBD2. CDR1 is SGHTA and CDR2 is FQGTGA in the germline V gene. The CDR3 spans 15 residues. V shed 6 bases and J 5 bases; nucleotides not matched to a gene: 9. The full variable domain, rest sourced from reference TRBV7-3 and TRBJ2-2, is GAGVSQTPSNKVTEKGKYVELRCDPISGHTALYWYRQSLGQGPEFLIYFQGTGAADDSGLPNDRFFAVRPEGSVSTLKIQRTERGDSAVYLCASRLREERTGELFFGEGSRLTVL.

This chain joins TRBV5-1 and TRBJ1-2; the D is unclear. Trimming took off 0 bases at V and 4 bases at J, with 10 bases between the two ends. Germline V gene data show CDR1 as SGHRS and CDR2 as YFSETQ. The CDR3 runs to 14 residues. The CDR3 here is CASSLEDGVYGYTF. CDR3 sequence (DNA): TGCGCCAGCAGCTTGGAGGACGGCGTCTATGGCTACACCTTC.

This clone was detected once. The chain's CDR3 is CASSLSGIEQYF. The DNA of the CDR3 is TGTGCCAGCAGCTTGAGTGGGATCGAGCAGTACTTC. The chain joins TRBV5-6 to TRBJ2-7, with unresolved D. This CDR3 contains 12 residues. CDR1 is SGHDT, CDR2 YYEEEE, per germline. Deletions cut 1 base from V and 6 bases from J, with 8 bases between.

The V call is TRBV28, the J call TRBJ1-2; maybe TRBD1 (5 bases). V was trimmed by 5 bases and J by 6 bases, leaving 16 bases between them. Germline loops: CDR1 MDHEN, CDR2 SYDVKM. This CDR3 spans 14 amino acids. The CDR3 DNA follows: TGTGCCAGCAGTGGGGCGGCCAACAGTCATGGCTACACCTTC. This gives the protein CASSGAANSHGYTF.

The V gene is TRBV28, the J gene TRBJ2-3; D is unclear. The CDR3 is 12 residues long. Germline loops: CDR1 MDHEN, CDR2 SYDVKM. Trimming pared 7 bases from V and 2 bases from J, leaving 7 bases between. This CDR3 is CASTTNTDTQYF. The DNA for the CDR3 is TGTGCCAGCACTACTAACACAGATACGCAGTATTTT.

This chain links TRBV24-1 with TRBJ2-7; D is possibly TRBD1 (6 bases). The CDR3 is 13 amino acids. The germline V gene encodes CDR1 KGHDR and CDR2 SFDVKD. V was pared by 3 bases and J by 6 bases, with 11 bases between. CDR3 in DNA: TGTGCCACCAGTGATCCAACAGGGCCCGAGCAGTACTTC. It codes for CATSDPTGPEQYF.

The chain recombines TRBV6-5 with TRBJ2-2, with D perhaps assigned TRBD1 or TRBD2 (6 bases each). The CDR3 length is 15 residues. The germline V gene encodes CDR1 MNHEY and CDR2 SVGAGI. The V and J ends lost 6 bases and 0 bases respectively, with 11 bases between them. The CDR3 sequence is CASRPGAANTGELFF. CDR3 nucleotide sequence: TGTGCCAGCAGGCCGGGGGCAGCGAACACCGGGGAGCTGTTTTTT.

This clone appeared once. For the CDR3, the DNA is TGTGCCAGCAGCCAATTACTAGCGGGAAACGAGCAGTACTTC. Translated, it gives CASSQLLAGNEQYF. The chain has TRBV3-1 (or the pseudogene TRBV3-2) and TRBJ2-7; the match to TRBD2 covers 10 bases. The CDR3 runs to 14 residues. V lost 2 bases to trimming and J lost 5 bases; unmatched junction nucleotides: 3. Germline CDR1 and CDR2: LGHDT and YNNKEL (reference sequence).

This clone is a singleton in its sample. The chain couples TRBV2 to TRBJ1-5; D ambiguous. Germline V gene sequence: CDR1 SNHLY, CDR2 FYNNEI. The CDR3 is made up of 14 amino acids. V lost 4 bases to trimming and J lost 2 bases, with 9 bases between them. In nucleotides, the CDR3 is TGTGCCAGCAGTGCCATTGGGGGCAATCAGCCCCAGCATTTT. It encodes CASSAIGGNQPQHF. The entire variable domain, with the rest obtained from reference TRBV2 and TRBJ1-5, is as follows: EPEVTQTPSHQVTQMGQEVILRCVPISNHLYFYWYRQILGQKVEFLVSFYNNEISEKSEIFDDQFSVERPDGSNFTLKIRSTKLEDSAMYFCASSAIGGNQPQHFGDGTRLSIL.

The chain combines TRBV5-5 with TRBJ1-2; D gene ambiguous. With 0 bases removed from V and 2 bases from J, the gap between germline ends came to 5 bases. The germline V gene has CDR1 SGHKS and CDR2 YYEKEE (reference sequence). The CDR3 consists of 13 residues. The CDR3 sequence: CASSLVGNYGYTF. CDR3 nucleotides: TGTGCCAGCAGCTTGGTAGGGAACTATGGCTACACCTTC.

This clone was detected a few times. The chain employs TRBV24-1 and TRBJ1-2, with D possibly matching TRBD1 (6 bases). Germline loops: CDR1 KGHDR, CDR2 SFDVKD. V was trimmed by 3 bases and J by 0 bases, leaving 10 bases between them. The CDR3 runs 15 residues. CDR3 region: CATSDPGASNYGYTF. CDR3 nucleotide sequence: TGTGCCACCAGTGATCCAGGGGCCTCTAACTATGGCTACACCTTC.

The chain is built from TRBV7-9 and TRBJ2-7, with a weak D call TRBD1 (6 bases). The CDR3 length is 12 residues. Germline CDR1 is SEHNR and CDR2 is FQNEAQ (reference sequence). Deletions cut 5 bases from V and 5 bases from J, with 10 bases between. CDR3 bases: TGTGCCAGCAGCCGGGACAACGACGAGCAGTACTTC. Its translation: CASSRDNDEQYF.

CDR3 sequence reads: CASSLGGLAAQETQYF. The CDR3 nucleotides read TGTGCCAGCAGCCTTGGGGGACTAGCGGCCCAAGAGACCCAGTACTTC. The chain couples TRBV9 to TRBJ2-5; TRBD2 matches at 11 bases. Germline V CDR1 and CDR2: SGDLS, YYNGEE. There are 16 residues in the CDR3. J gave up 1 base and V 4 bases, and 6 bases lay outside the gene matches.

The CDR3 loop is CASSPGITYEQYF. CDR3 nucleotides: TGTGCCAGCAGCCCGGGAATTACCTACGAGCAGTACTTC. The V call is TRBV6-5, the J call TRBJ2-7; weak D call: TRBD2 (5 bases). Germline V gives CDR1 MNHEY, CDR2 SVGAGI. This CDR3 comprises 13 residues. Trimming pared 6 bases from V and 2 bases from J, leaving 11 bases between.

This clone occurred a few times. The V gene is TRBV7-9, the J gene TRBJ2-2, with 9 nucleotides matching TRBD2. The CDR3 runs 16 residues. Trimming cost V 4 bases and J 3 bases; bases outside gene matches: 6. Per germline, CDR1 SEHNR and CDR2 FQNEAQ (reference sequence). CDR3 region: CASSSTGTSHTGELFF. CDR3 bases: TGTGCCAGCAGCTCCACCGGGACTAGCCACACCGGGGAGCTGTTTTTT.

The CDR3 loop reads CASSFSSTRTVREQYF. CDR3 nucleotides: TGTGCCAGCAGCTTTTCCTCTACGAGGACAGTACGGGAGCAGTACTTC. The V gene is TRBV5-4, the J gene TRBJ2-7, with D possibly TRBD1 on 6 matching bases. Looked up from germline, CDR1 is SGHNT and CDR2 is YYREEE (reference sequence). The V gene lost 2 bases and the J gene lost 7 bases, with 22 bases spanning the gap. CDR3 length: 16 amino acids. The full variable domain, rest sourced from reference TRBV5-4 and TRBJ2-7, is ETGVTQSPTHLIKTRGQQVTLRCSSQSGHNTVSWYQQALGQGPQFIFQYYREEENGRGNFPPRFSGLQFPNYSSELNVNALELDDSALYLCASSFSSTRTVREQYFGPGTRLTVT.

The chain uses TRBV28 and TRBJ1-2, with 9 bases aligning to TRBD1. Trimming at V came to 6 bases and at J to 5 bases, leaving 7 bases not matched to a gene. Germline CDR1 and CDR2: MDHEN and SYDVKM. The CDR3 contains 14 residues. In nucleotides, the CDR3 is TGTGCCAGCAGCCGGGACAGGGTATCTTATGGCTACACCTTC. It translates to CASSRDRVSYGYTF.

The genes are TRBV30 and TRBJ2-2, with D possibly called TRBD1 or TRBD2 (6 bases each). Germline assignment: CDR1 GTSNPN and CDR2 SVGIG (reference sequence). This CDR3 spans 14 amino acids. The V gene lost 4 bases and the J gene lost 4 bases, with 13 bases spanning the gap. In DNA, the CDR3 is TGTGCCTGGAATCGGGGGCCGAGCACCGGGGAGCTGTTTTTT. Its translation is CAWNRGPSTGELFF.

This rearrangement joins TRBV3-1 (or the pseudogene TRBV3-2) to TRBJ1-1; the D is unclear. This CDR3 contains 14 residues. Germline V lookup: CDR1 LGHDT, CDR2 YNNKEL (reference sequence). The germline V and J ends were trimmed by 5 bases and 5 bases, with 15 bases remaining between them. DNA for the CDR3: TGTGCCAGCAGCTTCGGACTGGGCATTACTGAAGCTTTCTTT. Encoded protein: CASSFGLGITEAFF.